The 19 T cell receptor beta chains reported below all come from one sample, sequenced in a study of blood T cell repertoires in COVID-19. Profiling relied on immunoSEQ multiplex PCR, and the TCRdb table lists in-frame clones only, not all of them. In the table there are 150,000 or so clones, roughly 80% of which are singletons. Specimen: peripheral blood. Source of these receptors: a woman aged 80 or over with acute or convalescent COVID-19.

This clone has just a few counts. The rearrangement uses TRBV6-4 and TRBJ2-7, with D possibly being TRBD1 (6 bases). Trimming cost V 4 bases and J 0 bases, with 10 bases left between them. The CDR3 is 14 amino acids. Per the germline V gene, CDR1 is MRHNA and CDR2 is SNTAGT. The CDR3 here is CASSGQGTSYEQYF. The CDR3 region has the DNA TGTGCCAGCAGTGGGCAGGGGACCTCCTACGAGCAGTACTTC.

This chain uses TRBV27 with TRBJ1-6; perhaps TRBD1 as D (5 bases). CDR1 is MNHEY, CDR2 SMNVEV, per germline (reference sequence). This CDR3 has 15 amino acids. Trimming stripped 7 bases from V and 8 bases from J, with 18 bases between. CDR3 amino acids: CASTLGGKRDSPLHF. CDR3 DNA sequence: TGTGCCAGCACCCTTGGGGGGAAGAGAGATTCACCCCTCCACTTT.

The V call is TRBV9, the J call TRBJ2-3; 9 nucleotides agree with TRBD1. This CDR3 spans 15 amino acids. CDR1 and CDR2 (germline): SGDLS, YYNGEE. Losses at the gene ends were 3 bases for V and 3 bases for J; bases not matched to a gene: 5. CDR3 bases: TGTGCCAGCAGCGCCTGGACAGGGGAAACAGATACGCAGTATTTT. Residues: CASSAWTGETDTQYF.

This CDR3 reads CASSAGGTDTQYF. The CDR3 nucleotides read TGTGCCAGCAGTGCCGGGGGTACAGATACGCAGTATTTT. V is TRBV2 and J is TRBJ2-3; maybe TRBD2 (6 bases). V shed 4 bases and J shed 3 bases, with 8 bases lying between them. CDR1 SNHLY and CDR2 FYNNEI come from the germline V gene. This CDR3 comprises 13 residues.

This rearrangement joins TRBV7-2 to TRBJ1-2; D gene uncertain. Per germline, CDR1 SGHTA and CDR2 FQGNSA. This CDR3 region has 12 residues. V lost 8 bases to trimming and J lost 3 bases, with 10 bases between them. In nucleotides, the CDR3 is TGTGCCAGCTCCAGTTCCGACTATGGCTACACCTTC. Its protein is CASSSSDYGYTF.

The chain is built from TRBV5-4 and TRBJ1-6; 7 bases line up with TRBD1. The CDR3 is 15 amino acids. V shed 4 bases, J shed 12 bases, and the junction held 13 bases outside the gene matches. Germline V CDR1 and CDR2: SGHNT, YYREEE (reference sequence). CDR3 sequence: CASSRVDRDQRPLHF. In nucleotides, the CDR3 is TGTGCCAGCAGCCGAGTCGACAGGGACCAGAGACCCCTCCACTTT.

The rearrangement joins TRBV27 to TRBJ1-1; no clear D. Per the germline V gene, CDR1 is MNHEY and CDR2 is SMNVEV (reference sequence). Deletions cut 4 bases from V and 5 bases from J, with 11 bases between. The CDR3 totals 13 residues. CDR3 bases: TGTGCCAGCAGTTCCCGAGCTTTTACTGAAGCTTTCTTT. It codes for CASSSRAFTEAFF.

This clone was counted a few times. The chain carries TRBV5-6 and TRBJ1-1, with TRBD1 matching over 7 bases. The V segment lost 4 bases and the J segment 1 base; nucleotides outside the gene matches: 13. Germline lookup yields CDR1 SGHDT and CDR2 YYEEEE. CDR3 length equals 17 residues. The CDR3 is CASSSLLPGQTNTEAFF. CDR3 DNA: TGTGCCAGCAGCAGCCTTCTTCCGGGACAGACGAACACTGAAGCTTTCTTT.

This sequence joins TRBV3-1 (or the pseudogene TRBV3-2) and TRBJ2-3, with 8 bases fitting TRBD2. The CDR3 length is 17 residues. V lost 0 bases, J lost 6 bases, and 11 bases stayed unmatched. Germline-derived CDR1 and CDR2 are LGHDT and YNNKEL (reference sequence). The CDR3 region has the DNA TGTGCCAGCAGCCAAGATGGGCTAGCGGGCCCCGGGGATACGCAGTATTTT. It specifies CASSQDGLAGPGDTQYF.

The chain joins TRBV11-3 to TRBJ2-1, with 10 bases fitting TRBD1. Germline lookup yields CDR1 SGHNT and CDR2 YENEEA. The CDR3 is 14 residues long. The V segment lost 4 bases and the J segment 6 bases; nucleotides outside the gene matches: 3. CDR3 region: CASSSGQGSNEQFF. The CDR3 region has the DNA TGTGCCAGCAGCTCGGGACAGGGGAGCAATGAGCAGTTCTTC.

CDR3 amino acids: CASSDPLGRNTGELFF. The CDR3 coding sequence is TGTGCCAGCAGCGACCCCCTGGGGCGGAACACCGGGGAGCTGTTTTTT. The V gene is TRBV5-4, the J gene TRBJ2-2; D is possibly TRBD1 (5 bases). Trimming removed 4 bases at V and 1 base at J, with 14 bases between. Germline V gene sequence: CDR1 SGHNT, CDR2 YYREEE (reference sequence). The CDR3 spans 16 residues.

The V call is TRBV5-1, the J call TRBJ2-1; a possible D gene is TRBD1 (6 bases). The ends were cut back, 4 bases at V and 5 bases at J, with 10 bases in the middle. This CDR3 comprises 13 residues. Looked up from germline, CDR1 is SGHRS and CDR2 is YFSETQ. The CDR3 is CASSGDIHNEQFF. In nucleotides, the CDR3 is TGCGCCAGCAGCGGGGACATACACAATGAGCAGTTCTTC. Full variable domain (missing parts from reference TRBV5-1 and TRBJ2-1): KAGVTQTPRYLIKTRGQQVTLSCSPISGHRSVSWYQQTPGQGLQFLFEYFSETQRNKGNFPGRFSGRQFSNSRSEMNVSTLELGDSALYLCASSGDIHNEQFFGPGTRLTVL.

The chain uses TRBV4-3 and TRBJ2-1; weak D call: TRBD2 (5 bases). The V gene lost 1 base and the J gene lost 2 bases, with 9 bases spanning the gap. The germline gives CDR1 LGHNA, CDR2 YSLEER. The CDR3 is 15 residues long. CDR3 sequence (DNA): TGCGCCAGCAGCCAAGTACTAGTAACCTACAATGAGCAGTTCTTC. It yields the protein CASSQVLVTYNEQFF.

This clone was observed a handful of times. The chain employs TRBV5-1 and TRBJ1-1; 9 positions match TRBD1. CDR1 SGHRS and CDR2 YFSETQ come from the germline V gene. This CDR3 is 13 amino acids long. Trimming at V came to 2 bases and at J to 7 bases, leaving 3 bases not matched to a gene. The CDR3 loop is CASSLQGAIEAFF. The CDR3 coding sequence is TGCGCCAGCAGCTTACAGGGGGCTATTGAAGCTTTCTTT.

There are a few counts of this clone. V is TRBV5-4 and J is TRBJ2-5; tentatively, D is TRBD1 (5 bases). Trimming cost V 4 bases and J 3 bases, with 13 bases left between them. This CDR3 region has 14 residues. Germline V gene lookup returns CDR1 SGHNT and CDR2 YYREEE (reference sequence). The CDR3 spells CASSQGLTEETQYF. The CDR3 region has the DNA TGTGCCAGCAGCCAAGGATTGACAGAAGAGACCCAGTACTTC. The full variable domain, completed using reference TRBV5-4 and TRBJ2-5, is ETGVTQSPTHLIKTRGQQVTLRCSSQSGHNTVSWYQQALGQGPQFIFQYYREEENGRGNFPPRFSGLQFPNYSSELNVNALELDDSALYLCASSQGLTEETQYFGPGTRLLVL.

This chain joins TRBV4-3 and TRBJ2-6; weak D call: TRBD1 (6 bases). CDR1 is LGHNA, CDR2 YSLEER, per germline. CDR3 length equals 15 residues. V was cut by 4 bases and J by 2 bases, with 9 bases left in between. CDR3 coding DNA: TGCGCCAGCAGCCCCGGACAGCCTGGGGCCAACGTCCTGACTTTC. The encoded protein is CASSPGQPGANVLTF.

In this sample, this clone turned up a few times. The J gene is TRBJ1-1, the V gene TRBV6-5; unclear D gene. The CDR3 is 15 residues long. Deletions cut 9 bases from V and 0 bases from J, with 17 bases between. Germline V lookup: CDR1 MNHEY, CDR2 SVGAGI. DNA for the CDR3: TGTGCCAGTACCCTAACGTGGGAGATGAACACTGAAGCTTTCTTT. It specifies CASTLTWEMNTEAFF.

The chain has TRBV19 and TRBJ1-5, with TRBD1 matching 8 bases. The CDR3 has 16 amino acids. Trimming removed 5 bases from V and 7 bases from J; junction bases left unmatched: 13. Germline lookup yields CDR1 LNHDA and CDR2 SQIVND (reference sequence). CDR3 sequence reads: CASSPGDRGQGQPQHF. The DNA for the CDR3 is TGTGCCAGTAGTCCAGGAGACAGGGGTCAGGGGCAGCCCCAGCATTTT.

J is TRBJ1-5 and V is TRBV2; tentative D call: TRBD1 (5 bases). Germline CDR1 is SNHLY and CDR2 is FYNNEI. This CDR3 comprises 16 residues. V was clipped by 5 bases and J by 0 bases, with 14 bases between them. The CDR3 coding sequence is TGTGCCAGCAGTAAAGACAGCAACTTTAGCAATCAGCCCCAGCATTTT. Translation: CASSKDSNFSNQPQHF.